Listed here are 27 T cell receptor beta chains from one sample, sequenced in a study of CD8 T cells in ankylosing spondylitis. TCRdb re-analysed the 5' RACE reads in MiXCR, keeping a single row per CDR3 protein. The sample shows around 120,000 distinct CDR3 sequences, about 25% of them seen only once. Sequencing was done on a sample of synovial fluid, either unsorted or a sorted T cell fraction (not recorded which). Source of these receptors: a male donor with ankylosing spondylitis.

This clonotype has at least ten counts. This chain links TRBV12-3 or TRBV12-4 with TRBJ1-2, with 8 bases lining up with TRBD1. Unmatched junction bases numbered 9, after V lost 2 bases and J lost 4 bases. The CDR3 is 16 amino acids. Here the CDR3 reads CASSLSGDRRIYGYTF. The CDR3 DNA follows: TGTGCCAGCAGTTTATCCGGGGACAGGAGAATCTATGGCTACACCTTC.

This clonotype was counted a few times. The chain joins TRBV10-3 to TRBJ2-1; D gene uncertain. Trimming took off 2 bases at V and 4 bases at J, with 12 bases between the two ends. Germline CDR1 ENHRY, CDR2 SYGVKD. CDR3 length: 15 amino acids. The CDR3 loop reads CAISETRENYNEQFF. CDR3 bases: TGTGCCATCAGTGAGACACGAGAGAATTACAATGAGCAGTTCTTC.

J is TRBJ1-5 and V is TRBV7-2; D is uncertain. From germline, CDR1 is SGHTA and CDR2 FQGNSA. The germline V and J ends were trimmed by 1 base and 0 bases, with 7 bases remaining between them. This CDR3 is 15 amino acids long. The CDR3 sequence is CASSLGFGSNQPQHF. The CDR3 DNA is TGTGCCAGCAGCTTAGGATTCGGTAGCAATCAGCCCCAGCATTTT.

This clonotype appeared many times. The CDR3 region has the DNA TGCGCCAGCAGCTGGAACACCGGGGAGCTGTTTTTT. Translating gives CASSWNTGELFF. The rearrangement joins TRBV5-1 to TRBJ2-2, with D uncertain. Germline CDR1 and CDR2: SGHRS and YFSETQ. This CDR3 spans 12 amino acids. Trimming pared 3 bases from V and 1 base from J, leaving 1 base between.

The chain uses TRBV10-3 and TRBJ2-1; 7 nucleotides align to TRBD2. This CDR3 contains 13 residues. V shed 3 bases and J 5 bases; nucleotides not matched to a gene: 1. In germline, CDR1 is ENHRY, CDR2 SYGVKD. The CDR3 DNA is TGTGCCATCAGTGAAGGACTAGACAATGAGCAGTTCTTC. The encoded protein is CAISEGLDNEQFF.

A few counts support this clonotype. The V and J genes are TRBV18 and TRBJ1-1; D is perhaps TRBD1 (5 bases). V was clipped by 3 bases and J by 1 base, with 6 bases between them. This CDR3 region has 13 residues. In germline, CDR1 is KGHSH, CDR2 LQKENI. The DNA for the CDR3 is TGTGCCAGCTCACCTCAGGGGAACACTGAAGCTTTCTTT. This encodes CASSPQGNTEAFF.

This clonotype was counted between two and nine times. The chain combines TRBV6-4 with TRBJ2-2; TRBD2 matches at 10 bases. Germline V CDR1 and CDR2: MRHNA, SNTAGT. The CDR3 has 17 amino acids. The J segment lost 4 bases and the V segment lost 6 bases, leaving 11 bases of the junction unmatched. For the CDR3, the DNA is TGTGCCAGCAGCCCTTCTGGGACTAGCGTCTCCACCGGGGAGCTGTTTTTT. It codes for CASSPSGTSVSTGELFF.

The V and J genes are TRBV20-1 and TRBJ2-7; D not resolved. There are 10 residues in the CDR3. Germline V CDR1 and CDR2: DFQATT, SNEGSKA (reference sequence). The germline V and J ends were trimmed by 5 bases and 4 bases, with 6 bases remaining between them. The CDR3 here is CSASLYEQYF. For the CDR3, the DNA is TGCAGTGCTTCCCTGTACGAGCAGTACTTC.

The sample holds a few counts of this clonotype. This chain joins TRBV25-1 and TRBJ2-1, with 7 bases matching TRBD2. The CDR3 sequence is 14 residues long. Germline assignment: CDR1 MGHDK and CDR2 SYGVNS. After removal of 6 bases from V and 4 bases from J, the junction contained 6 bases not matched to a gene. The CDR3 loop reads CASSQRESYNEQFF. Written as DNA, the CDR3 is TGTGCCAGCAGCCAGCGGGAATCATACAATGAGCAGTTCTTC.

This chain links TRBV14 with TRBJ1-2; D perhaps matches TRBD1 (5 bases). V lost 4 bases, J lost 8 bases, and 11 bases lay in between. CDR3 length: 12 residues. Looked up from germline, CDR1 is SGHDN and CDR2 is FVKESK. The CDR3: CASSRGDRGYTF. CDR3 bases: TGTGCCAGCAGCCGAGGGGACCGGGGCTACACCTTC.

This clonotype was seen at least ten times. The CDR3 bases are TGCGCCAGCAGCGCCGGGGCTAGCACAGATACGCAGTATTTT. The encoded protein is CASSAGASTDTQYF. The chain uses TRBV5-1 and TRBJ2-3; D tentatively fits TRBD1 or TRBD2 (5 bases each). The CDR3 sequence is 14 residues long. Germline CDR1 and CDR2: SGHRS and YFSETQ. Trimming removed 4 bases from V and 0 bases from J, with 9 bases in between.

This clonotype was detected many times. The CDR3 region has the DNA TGCAGTGCTCGGAGGCAGATGGGGACAGATACGCAGTATTTT. Translating gives CSARRQMGTDTQYF. The chain couples TRBV20-1 to TRBJ2-3; perhaps TRBD2 as D (5 bases). CDR1 DFQATT and CDR2 SNEGSKA come from the germline V gene (reference sequence). The CDR3 runs to 14 residues. The ends were cut back, 5 bases at V and 3 bases at J, with 15 bases in the middle.

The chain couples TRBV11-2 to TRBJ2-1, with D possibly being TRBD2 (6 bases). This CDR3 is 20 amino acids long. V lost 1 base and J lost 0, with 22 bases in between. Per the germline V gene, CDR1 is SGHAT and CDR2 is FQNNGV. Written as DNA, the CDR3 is TGTGCCAGCAGCTTAGTCCGGCTAGCGCTACGAAGGAGCTCCTACAATGAGCAGTTCTTC. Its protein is CASSLVRLALRRSSYNEQFF. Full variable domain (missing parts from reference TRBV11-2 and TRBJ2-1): EAGVAQSPRYKIIEKRQSVAFWCNPISGHATLYWYQQILGQGPKLLIQFQNNGVVDDSQLPKDRFSAERLKGVDSTLKIQPAKLEDSAVYLCASSLVRLALRRSSYNEQFFGPGTRLTVL.

Here the CDR3 DNA reads TGCGCCAGCAGCTTGGGAGCGGACACTGAAGCTTTCTTT. It translates to CASSLGADTEAFF. V gene TRBV5-1 combines with J gene TRBJ1-1, with no clear D. The V end lost 0 bases, the J end lost 3 bases, and 6 bases lay between the germline ends. Germline loops: CDR1 SGHRS, CDR2 YFSETQ. The CDR3 totals 13 residues.

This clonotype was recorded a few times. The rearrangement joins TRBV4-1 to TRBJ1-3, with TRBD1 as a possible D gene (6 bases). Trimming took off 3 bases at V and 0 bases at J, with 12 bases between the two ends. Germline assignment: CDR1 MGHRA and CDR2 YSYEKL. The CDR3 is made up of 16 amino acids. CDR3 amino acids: CASSQETGASGNTIYF. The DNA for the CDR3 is TGCGCCAGCAGCCAGGAGACAGGAGCCTCTGGAAACACCATATATTTT.

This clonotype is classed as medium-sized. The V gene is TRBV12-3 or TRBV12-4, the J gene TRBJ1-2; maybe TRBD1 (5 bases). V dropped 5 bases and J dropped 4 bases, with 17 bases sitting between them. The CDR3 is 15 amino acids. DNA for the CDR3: TGTGCCAGCAGTCGGGGGGTCCTTGGGGCCTATGGCTACACCTTC. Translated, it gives CASSRGVLGAYGYTF.

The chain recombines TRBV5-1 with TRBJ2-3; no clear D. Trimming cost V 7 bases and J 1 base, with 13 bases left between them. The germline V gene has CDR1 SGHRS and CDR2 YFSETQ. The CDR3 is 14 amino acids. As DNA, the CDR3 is TGCGCCAGCGGCGAAGGTTGGGGCACAGATACGCAGTATTTT. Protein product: CASGEGWGTDTQYF. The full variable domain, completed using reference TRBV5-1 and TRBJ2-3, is KAGVTQTPRYLIKTRGQQVTLSCSPISGHRSVSWYQQTPGQGLQFLFEYFSETQRNKGNFPGRFSGRQFSNSRSEMNVSTLELGDSALYLCASGEGWGTDTQYFGPGTRLTVL.

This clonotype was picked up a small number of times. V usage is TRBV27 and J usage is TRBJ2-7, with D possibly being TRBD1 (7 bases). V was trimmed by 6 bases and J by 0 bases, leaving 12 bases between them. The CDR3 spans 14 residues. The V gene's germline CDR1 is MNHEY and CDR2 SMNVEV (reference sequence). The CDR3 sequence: CASSPGGPSYEQYF. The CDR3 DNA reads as TGTGCCAGCAGCCCAGGGGGGCCCTCCTACGAGCAGTACTTC.

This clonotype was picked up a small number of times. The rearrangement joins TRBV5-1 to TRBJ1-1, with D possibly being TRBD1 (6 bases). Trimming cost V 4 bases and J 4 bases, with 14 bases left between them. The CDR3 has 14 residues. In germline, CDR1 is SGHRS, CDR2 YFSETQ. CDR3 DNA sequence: TGCGCCAGCAGCGGGGGGCAGGGGCTCACTGAAGCTTTCTTT. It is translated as CASSGGQGLTEAFF.

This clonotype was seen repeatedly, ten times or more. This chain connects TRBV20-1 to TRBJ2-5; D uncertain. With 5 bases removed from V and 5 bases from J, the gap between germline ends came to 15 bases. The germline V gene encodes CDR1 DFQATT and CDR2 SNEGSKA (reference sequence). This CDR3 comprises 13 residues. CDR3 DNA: TGCAGTGCTCTACATGGGGTCGGCGAGACCCAGTACTTC. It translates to CSALHGVGETQYF.

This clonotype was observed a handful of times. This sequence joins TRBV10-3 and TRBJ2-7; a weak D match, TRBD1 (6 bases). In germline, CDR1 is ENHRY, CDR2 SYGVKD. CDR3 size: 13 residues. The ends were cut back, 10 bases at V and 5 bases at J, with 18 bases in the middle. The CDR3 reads CATRDLGADEQYF. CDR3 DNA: TGTGCCACAAGAGATCTGGGGGCCGACGAGCAGTACTTC.

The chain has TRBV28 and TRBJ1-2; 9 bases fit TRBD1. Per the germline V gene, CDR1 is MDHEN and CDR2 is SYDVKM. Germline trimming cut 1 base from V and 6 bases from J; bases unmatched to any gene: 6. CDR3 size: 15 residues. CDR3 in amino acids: CASSLFPGQGNGYTF. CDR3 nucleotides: TGTGCCAGCAGTTTATTCCCGGGACAGGGAAATGGCTACACCTTC.

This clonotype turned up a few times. The CDR3 DNA reads TGCAGTGCTAGAGATCGGCTCACTAATTCACCCCTCCACTTT. Encoded protein: CSARDRLTNSPLHF. The V call is TRBV20-1, the J call TRBJ1-6, with no clear D. The V gene's germline CDR1 is DFQATT and CDR2 SNEGSKA (reference sequence). The V and J ends lost 0 bases and 6 bases respectively, with 9 bases between them. This CDR3 is built from 14 residues.

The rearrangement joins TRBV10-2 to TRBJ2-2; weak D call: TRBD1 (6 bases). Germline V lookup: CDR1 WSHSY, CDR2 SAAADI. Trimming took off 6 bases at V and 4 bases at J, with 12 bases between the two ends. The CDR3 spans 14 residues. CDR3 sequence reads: CASRGAGVTGELFF. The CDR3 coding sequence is TGCGCCAGCAGGGGGGCAGGGGTCACCGGGGAGCTGTTTTTT.

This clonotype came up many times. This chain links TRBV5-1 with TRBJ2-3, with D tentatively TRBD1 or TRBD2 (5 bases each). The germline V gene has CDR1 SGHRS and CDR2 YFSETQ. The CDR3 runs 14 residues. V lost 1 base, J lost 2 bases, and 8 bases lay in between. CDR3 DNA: TGCGCCAGCAGCTTGTCGGGGCACACAGATACGCAGTATTTT. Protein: CASSLSGHTDTQYF.

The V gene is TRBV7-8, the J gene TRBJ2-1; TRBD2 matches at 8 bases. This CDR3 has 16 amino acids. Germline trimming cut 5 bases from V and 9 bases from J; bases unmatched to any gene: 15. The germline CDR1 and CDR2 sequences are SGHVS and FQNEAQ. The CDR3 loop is CASSRKLAAHEGEQFF. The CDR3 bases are TGTGCCAGCAGCCGAAAACTAGCGGCCCACGAGGGTGAGCAGTTCTTC.

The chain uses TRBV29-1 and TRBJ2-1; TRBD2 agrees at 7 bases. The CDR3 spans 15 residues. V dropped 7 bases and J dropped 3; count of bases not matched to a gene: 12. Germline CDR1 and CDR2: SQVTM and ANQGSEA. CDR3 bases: TGCAGCGCCCAGTGGCTAGCGGTTGGCTACAATGAGCAGTTCTTC. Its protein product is CSAQWLAVGYNEQFF.